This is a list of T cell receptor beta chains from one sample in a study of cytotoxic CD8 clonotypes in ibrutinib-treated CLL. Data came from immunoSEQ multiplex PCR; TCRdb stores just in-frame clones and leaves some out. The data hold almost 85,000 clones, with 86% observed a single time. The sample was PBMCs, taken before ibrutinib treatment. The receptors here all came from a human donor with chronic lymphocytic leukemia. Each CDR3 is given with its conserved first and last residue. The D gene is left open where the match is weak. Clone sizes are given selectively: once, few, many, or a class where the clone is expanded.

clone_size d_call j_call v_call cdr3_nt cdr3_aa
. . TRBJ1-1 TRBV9 TGTGCCAGCAGCGTTCTAGTTGGCACTGAAGCTTTCTTT CASSVLVGTEAFF
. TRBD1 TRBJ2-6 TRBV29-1 TGCAGCGTGGGGGAGGGACAGGGGACCTATTCTGGGGCCAACGTCCTGACTTTC CSVGEGQGTYSGANVLTF
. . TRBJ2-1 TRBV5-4 TGTGCCAGCAGCCAAAACCGGTATCGGGACTGGTACAATGAGCAGTTCTTC CASSQNRYRDWYNEQFF
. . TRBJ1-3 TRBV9 TGTGCCAGCACCTCGGGAAACACCATATATTTT CASTSGNTIYF
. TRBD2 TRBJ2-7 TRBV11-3 TGTGCCAGCAGCCCGGGACTAGCACCCTACGAGCAGTACTTC CASSPGLAPYEQYF
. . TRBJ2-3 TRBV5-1 TGCGCCAGCAGCTTAAAACGAACTAGCACAGATACGCAGTATTTT CASSLKRTSTDTQYF
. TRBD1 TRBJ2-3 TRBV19 TGTGCCAGTAGTACTTACAGGGGAACAGATACGCAGTATTTT CASSTYRGTDTQYF
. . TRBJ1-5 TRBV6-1 TGTGCCAGCACGTTTGACCGCGTCTTATCTCAGCCCCAGCATTTT CASTFDRVLSQPQHF
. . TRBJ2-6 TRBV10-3 TGTGCCATCAGGTCGTCGTCTGGGGCCAACGTCCTGACTTTC CAIRSSSGANVLTF
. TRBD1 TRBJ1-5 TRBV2 TGTGCCAGCAGAACTACGGGACAGGGGTCGACCCAGCCCCAGCATTTT CASRTTGQGSTQPQHF
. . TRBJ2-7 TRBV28 TGTGCCAGCAGTGGATACGACAGGTTACCCTACGAGCAGTACTTC CASSGYDRLPYEQYF
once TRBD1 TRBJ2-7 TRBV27 TGTGCCAGCAGTACGGACAGGCGGAACTACGAGCAGTACTTC CASSTDRRNYEQYF
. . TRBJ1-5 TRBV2 TGTGCCAGCAGTGCGGATAGCAATCAGCCCCAGCATTTT CASSADSNQPQHF
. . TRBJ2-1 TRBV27 TGTGCCAGCAGTTTATCGATCTTTCGGGGAGCCGGCTACAATGAGCAGTTCTTC CASSLSIFRGAGYNEQFF
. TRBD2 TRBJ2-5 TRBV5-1 TGCGCCAGCAGCTTAAGCGGGATTCCGGGGGAGACCCAGTACTTC CASSLSGIPGETQYF
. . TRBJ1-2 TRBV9 TGTGCCAGCAGCCTCCCGTTTGGGGGCGGCTATGGCTACACCTTC CASSLPFGGGYGYTF
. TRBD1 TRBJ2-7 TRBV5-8 TGTGCCAGCAGTAAGAAGGGGACAGGGATCTACGAGCAGTACTTC CASSKKGTGIYEQYF
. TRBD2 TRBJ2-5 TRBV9 TGTGCCAGCAGCGAGGGACTAGCGGGAGCGGCAGAGACCCAGTACTTC CASSEGLAGAAETQYF
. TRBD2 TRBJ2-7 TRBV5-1 TGCGCCAGCAGCTTGACGTGGGGGACTACCTACGAGCAGTACTTC CASSLTWGTTYEQYF
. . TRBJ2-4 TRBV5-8 TGTGCCAGCAGCTTGAGGGTTGCCAAAAACATTCAGTACTTC CASSLRVAKNIQYF
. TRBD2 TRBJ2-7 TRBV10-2 TGCGCCAGCCGCCCCCCGACTAGCGGGCACGCCTACGAGCAGTACTTC CASRPPTSGHAYEQYF
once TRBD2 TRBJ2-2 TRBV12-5 TGTGCTAGTGGTTTGGTACAGACGGCGGGAGGGCCTACCGGGGAGCTGTTTTTT CASGLVQTAGGPTGELFF
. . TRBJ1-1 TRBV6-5 TGTGCCAGCAGTTACTCGCACACTGAAGCTTTCTTT CASSYSHTEAFF
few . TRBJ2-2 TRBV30 TGTGCCTGGAGGGCACGAGGGCAGGTCACCGGGGAGCTGTTTTTT CAWRARGQVTGELFF
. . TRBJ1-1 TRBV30 TGTGCCTGGAGTGCCGTCCAGGGCGGGGGGAACACTGAAGCTTTCTTT CAWSAVQGGGNTEAFF
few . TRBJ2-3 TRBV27 TGTGCCAGCAGTTACAGCGTTCCCCCAGATACGCAGTATTTT CASSYSVPPDTQYF
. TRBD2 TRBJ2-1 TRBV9 TGTGCCAGCAGCGTAGCATTCGGGAGGAAGTATGAGCAGTTCTTC CASSVAFGRKYEQFF
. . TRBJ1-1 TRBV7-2 TGTGCCAGCAGCTTATTGGCAGGGCGGACCACTGAAGCTTTCTTT CASSLLAGRTTEAFF
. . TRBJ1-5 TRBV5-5 TGTGCCAGCAGCCTCGCTGGCAATCAGCCCCAGCATTTT CASSLAGNQPQHF
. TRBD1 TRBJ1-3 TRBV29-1 TGCAGCGTTCAGGACAGGGGAAACACCATATATTTT CSVQDRGNTIYF
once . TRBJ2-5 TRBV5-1 TGCGCCAGCAGCTTAGACTCGAGGGGAGAGACCCAGTACTTC CASSLDSRGETQYF